Listed below are T cell receptor beta chains from one sample, sequenced in a study of regulatory T cells in long-lasting Graves disease. Each CDR3 protein gets one entry after TCRdb re-called the multiplex PCR reads with MiXCR. The table lists some 600,000 distinct CDR3 sequences, about 16% of them singletons, with around 12% in the top ten. The sample also formed part of further work on T cells in Graves' hyperthyroidism and ophthalmopathy.

This material consisted of peripheral blood mononuclear cells (PBMCs), taken at new diagnosis, from a patient treated with antithyroid drugs. The receptor set was obtained from a man aged 18 to 30 with Graves disease. Each CDR3 is given with its conserved first and last residue. The D gene is left open where the match is weak. Clone size is given for some rows only: seen once, a few or many times, or a class if the clone is expanded.

cdr3_aa,cdr3_nt,v_call,clone_size,j_call,cdr3_length,d_call
CASSLGRRQENTEAFF,TGCGCCAGCAGCTTGGGAAGGAGACAGGAGAACACCGAAGCTTTCTTT,TRBV5-1,NA,TRBJ1-1,16,NA
CASSYRRGSGWLEQYF,TGTGCCAGCAGTTACCGAAGGGGTAGCGGGTGGTTGGAGCAGTACTTC,TRBV6-5,many,TRBJ2-7,16,TRBD2
CAGSSTGTGVYEQYF,TGTGCCGGCAGTTCAACCGGGACAGGGGTTTACGAGCAGTACTTC,TRBV12-3/TRBV12-4,NA,TRBJ2-7,15,TRBD1
CASSFSQGQSPYEQYF,TGTGCCAGCAGTTTTTCACAGGGACAATCTCCCTACGAGCAGTACTTC,TRBV12-3/TRBV12-4,NA,TRBJ2-7,16,NA
CSVEDLVRQETQYF,TGCAGCGTTGAAGATCTTGTCAGGCAAGAGACCCAGTACTTC,TRBV29-1,few,TRBJ2-5,14,NA
CASSSDAIQGYTF,TGCGCCAGCAGCTCCGACGCTATCCAGGGCTACACCTTC,TRBV5-1,many,TRBJ1-2,13,NA
CASRSASGRTGTDTQYF,TGCGCCAGCAGGTCGGCTAGCGGGAGGACCGGCACAGATACGCAGTATTTT,TRBV5-1,many,TRBJ2-3,17,TRBD2
CASSRTGGPHEQYF,TGTGCCAGCAGCAGGACAGGAGGACCGCACGAGCAGTACTTC,TRBV28,NA,TRBJ2-7,14,TRBD1
CASSSTGTGMSQYF,TGTGCCAGCAGTTCAACCGGGACAGGGATGTCCCAGTACTTC,TRBV28,many,TRBJ2-5,14,TRBD1
CASSYMAQETQYF,TGTGCCAGCAGTTACATGGCCCAGGAAACCCAGTACTTC,TRBV6-2/TRBV6-3,few,TRBJ2-5,13,NA
CASGRVGTGGGHEKLFF,TGTGCCAGCGGGCGAGTAGGGACGGGTGGAGGACATGAAAAACTGTTTTTT,TRBV7-9,few,TRBJ1-4,17,NA
CASQGAASGRATYNEQFF,TGTGCCAGCCAGGGGGCTGCGAGCGGGAGGGCCACCTACAATGAGCAGTTCTTC,TRBV3-1,NA,TRBJ2-1,18,TRBD2
CASSLYLSVTDTQYF,TGTGCCAGCAGTTTATACCTCTCGGTCACAGATACGCAGTATTTT,TRBV12-3/TRBV12-4,many,TRBJ2-3,15,NA
CASGHTGELFF,TGCGCCAGCGGACACACCGGGGAGCTGTTTTTT,TRBV10-2,NA,TRBJ2-2,11,NA
CASSIPHSGTDNEQFF,TGTGCCAGTAGTATTCCTCATAGCGGGACGGACAATGAGCAGTTCTTC,TRBV19,few,TRBJ2-1,16,TRBD2
CASSVGRGPYNEQFF,TGTGCCAGCAGCGTTGGCAGGGGACCCTACAATGAGCAGTTCTTC,TRBV9,NA,TRBJ2-1,15,NA
CASSDRDPKPLSSGANVLTF,TGTGCCAGCAGTGACAGGGATCCAAAACCCCTAAGCTCTGGGGCCAACGTCCTGACTTTC,TRBV25-1,NA,TRBJ2-6,20,NA
CALNTGFYEQYF,TGTGCCTTAAACACTGGTTTCTACGAGCAGTACTTC,TRBV30,NA,TRBJ2-7,12,NA
CASSRTYGDSPLHF,TGTGCCAGCAGTAGGACTTACGGGGATTCACCCCTCCACTTT,TRBV6-1,many,TRBJ1-6,14,NA
CATSPTDMYTDTQYF,TGTGCCACCTCCCCAACGGACATGTACACAGATACGCAGTATTTT,TRBV6-4,few,TRBJ2-3,15,NA
CAWSPGLGLVLYF,TGTGCCTGGAGTCCAGGCTTAGGACTAGTACTGTACTTC,TRBV30,many,TRBJ2-5,13,TRBD2
CASTYGLAGSSSYNEQFF,TGTGCCAGCACCTATGGACTAGCGGGATCGAGCTCCTACAATGAGCAGTTCTTC,TRBV13,many,TRBJ2-1,18,TRBD2
CASSFDNYGHTF,TGTGCCAGCAGCTTTGACAACTATGGCCACACCTTC,TRBV7-9,NA,TRBJ1-2,12,NA
CSARRPPGYEQYF,TGCAGTGCTAGACGTCCCCCCGGGTACGAGCAGTACTTC,TRBV20-1,few,TRBJ2-7,13,NA
CASSPRGQGSNEQFF,TGTGCCAGCAGCCCTAGAGGACAGGGTTCCAATGAGCAGTTCTTC,TRBV7-3,many,TRBJ2-1,15,TRBD1
CSARDGASGVGELFF,TGCAGTGCTAGAGATGGAGCTAGCGGGGTGGGGGAGCTGTTTTTT,TRBV20-1,few,TRBJ2-2,15,TRBD2
CASSFDRGETQYF,TGTGCCAGCAGCTTCGACAGGGGGGAGACCCAGTACTTC,TRBV7-3,many,TRBJ2-5,13,TRBD1
CAWPRQGTSGDYTGELFF,TGTGCCTGGCCGCGACAGGGGACTAGCGGGGACTACACCGGGGAGCTGTTTTTT,TRBV30,NA,TRBJ2-2,18,TRBD2
CATSRRASSGRETQYF,TGTGCCACCAGCAGACGGGCTTCGAGCGGGAGGGAGACCCAGTACTTC,TRBV15,NA,TRBJ2-5,16,TRBD2
CASSVGAPDRYTF,TGTGCCAGCAGCGTAGGCGCGCCTGATCGCTACACCTTC,TRBV9,few,TRBJ1-2,13,NA
CASSMADIAYNEQFF,TGTGCCAGTAGTATGGCGGACATCGCCTACAATGAGCAGTTCTTC,TRBV19,NA,TRBJ2-1,15,NA
CASSHGQSGNIQYF,TGTGCCAGCTCACACGGGCAGTCTGGAAACATTCAGTACTTC,TRBV18,few,TRBJ2-4,14,NA
CSVERPLDDRYEQYF,TGCAGCGTTGAAAGGCCTCTAGACGACCGATACGAGCAGTACTTC,TRBV29-1,many,TRBJ2-7,15,NA
CSVLGISGGTEAFF,TGCAGCGTTTTGGGCATCTCAGGGGGCACTGAAGCTTTCTTT,TRBV29-1,NA,TRBJ1-1,14,TRBD1
CASSLTPGLQETQYF,TGTGCCAGCAGCTTAACCCCGGGTCTCCAAGAGACCCAGTACTTC,TRBV7-9,few,TRBJ2-5,15,NA
CASSLGRGGTSYEQYF,TGTGCCAGCAGCTTGGGGAGGGGCGGGACCTCCTACGAGCAGTACTTC,TRBV5-6,few,TRBJ2-7,16,NA
CSAWDRGRMQPQHF,TGCAGTGCTTGGGACAGGGGGCGTATGCAGCCCCAGCATTTT,TRBV20-1,many,TRBJ1-5,14,TRBD1
CASSLNPGQVNSPLHF,TGTGCCAGCAGTTTAAACCCGGGACAGGTTAATTCACCCCTCCACTTT,TRBV27,many,TRBJ1-6,16,TRBD1
CASRSEGISGNTIYF,TGTGCCAGCAGATCGGAGGGTATAAGTGGAAACACCATATATTTT,TRBV28,many,TRBJ1-3,15,NA
CASSLGTLAGGTDTQYF,TGTGCCAGCAGCTTAGGGACGTTAGCGGGAGGCACAGATACGCAGTATTTT,TRBV11-2,few,TRBJ2-3,17,TRBD2
CAISESAGGLSLYEQYF,TGTGCCATCAGTGAGTCGGCCGGGGGGCTGTCCCTGTACGAGCAGTACTTC,TRBV10-3,NA,TRBJ2-7,17,NA
CASSQDWTGGFGTEAFF,TGTGCCAGCAGCCAAGATTGGACAGGGGGCTTTGGCACTGAAGCTTTCTTT,TRBV3-1,many,TRBJ1-1,17,TRBD1
CASSLGRQGGDGYTF,TGTGCCAGCAGCTTGGGGAGACAGGGCGGGGATGGCTACACCTTC,TRBV7-2,NA,TRBJ1-2,15,TRBD1
CASSSRDHMDTQYF,TGTGCCAGCAGCTCCCGGGACCACATGGATACGCAGTATTTT,TRBV5-4,NA,TRBJ2-3,14,NA
CAWGIGNEQFF,TGTGCCTGGGGTATAGGTAATGAGCAGTTCTTC,TRBV30,many,TRBJ2-1,11,NA
CSVVGTDLYEQYF,TGCAGCGTTGTCGGGACCGACTTATACGAGCAGTACTTC,TRBV29-1,many,TRBJ2-7,13,NA
CATSEDYNEQFF,TGTGCCACCAGCGAGGACTACAATGAGCAGTTCTTC,TRBV15,many,TRBJ2-1,12,NA
CASSLGGKPYGYTF,TGCGCCAGCAGCTTGGGGGGGAAACCCTATGGCTACACCTTC,TRBV5-1,many,TRBJ1-2,14,NA
CASSQDSPEQFF,TGTGCCAGCAGCCAAGATAGCCCTGAGCAGTTCTTC,TRBV4-1,few,TRBJ2-1,12,NA
CASSPSTSTEKLFF,TGTGCCAGCTCACCCAGCACCTCTACTGAAAAACTGTTTTTT,TRBV18,many,TRBJ1-4,14,NA
CSAAGLAVETQYF,TGCAGTGCCGCGGGACTAGCAGTAGAGACCCAGTACTTC,TRBV20-1,many,TRBJ2-5,13,TRBD2
CASSQGRNEKLFF,TGTGCCAGCAGCCAAGGCAGGAATGAAAAACTGTTTTTT,TRBV3-1,NA,TRBJ1-4,13,NA
CASRAGTGDTEAFF,TGTGCCAGCAGGGCCGGGACAGGGGACACTGAAGCTTTCTTT,TRBV5-6,many,TRBJ1-1,14,TRBD1
CASSPAGAMNTEAFF,TGTGCCAGCAGCCCGGCCGGGGCTATGAACACTGAAGCTTTCTTT,TRBV7-9,many,TRBJ1-1,15,NA
CASSGTNTEAFF,TGTGCCAGCAGTGGGACGAACACTGAAGCTTTCTTT,TRBV25-1,few,TRBJ1-1,12,NA
CASSLPTDVYGYTF,TGTGCCAGCAGCTTACCCACGGACGTCTATGGCTACACCTTC,TRBV13,many,TRBJ1-2,14,NA
CASSPRRDSSNEQFF,TGTGCCAGCAGCCCGCGGCGGGACTCAAGCAATGAGCAGTTCTTC,TRBV5-4,NA,TRBJ2-1,15,NA